These 14 T cell receptor beta chains were sequenced from one sample in a study of cytomegalovirus exposure and HLA in healthy donors. PCR employed 60 Vbeta and 13 Jbeta primers. Measured with immunoSEQ multiplex PCR; TCRdb has only the in-frame clones, and not every one. The data hold more than 60,000 clones, with around 74% observed a single time. Source material: PBMCs. The receptors derive from a male donor in good health and CMV-seropositive.

The gene calls are TRBV25-1 and TRBJ2-1; TRBD1 matches at 7 bases. Germline assignment: CDR1 MGHDK and CDR2 SYGVNS. Trimming took 5 bases from V and 8 from J; bases not matched to a gene: 15. The length of the CDR3 is 16 residues. In nucleotides, the CDR3 is TGTGCCAGCAGTCGTCACGGGGACAGCCCCTTCGATGAGCAGTTCTTC. It specifies CASSRHGDSPFDEQFF.

The chain combines TRBV5-6 with TRBJ2-2; 7 nucleotides agree with TRBD2. Germline V gene sequence: CDR1 SGHDT, CDR2 YYEEEE. The trim removed 3 bases at V and 0 bases at J, leaving 5 bases unmatched. This CDR3 has 16 residues. The CDR3 coding sequence is TGTGCCAGCAGCTCAACACTAGCGACGAACACCGGGGAGCTGTTTTTT. It specifies CASSSTLATNTGELFF.

The chain has TRBV21-1 and TRBJ1-1; the table's D call, TRBD1, was not checked against the DNA. TRBV21-1 is classified as a pseudogene. The CDR3 totals 20 residues. The CDR3 sequence: CASSKLGIGTGWRVGTEAFF. In DNA, the CDR3 is TGTGCCAGCAGCAAATTAGGGATTGGGACAGGGTGGCGCGTCGGCACTGAAGCTTTCTTT.

CDR3 sequence: CASSRRWGDSYGYTF. CDR3 DNA: TGTGCCAGCAGTCGGAGGTGGGGGGACAGCTATGGCTACACCTTC. The chain links TRBV6-1 to TRBJ1-2; 7 positions match TRBD1. Trimming at V came to 5 bases and at J to 4 bases, leaving 10 bases not matched to a gene. Germline CDR1 is MNHNS and CDR2 is SASEGT. The CDR3 contains 15 residues.

The chain uses TRBV2 and TRBJ1-2; 12 bases align to TRBD1. This CDR3 comprises 16 residues. CDR1 and CDR2 (germline): SNHLY, FYNNEI. V lost 6 bases, J lost 8 bases, and 13 bases stayed unmatched. CDR3 sequence reads: CASRVPGQGADSGYTF. CDR3 DNA sequence: TGTGCCAGCAGGGTCCCGGGACAGGGGGCGGACTCAGGCTACACCTTC.

This chain joins TRBV27 and TRBJ1-6; unclear D gene. The germline V gene encodes CDR1 MNHEY and CDR2 SMNVEV (reference sequence). The CDR3 covers 15 residues. Trimming left V 3 bases short and J 3 bases short, with 9 bases between. DNA for the CDR3: TGTGCCAGCAGTTTCCAGGCAGACTATAATTCACCCCTCCACTTT. As protein: CASSFQADYNSPLHF.

The genes are TRBV27 and TRBJ1-5; possible D gene TRBD1, 5 bases. This CDR3 region has 12 residues. The germline V gene has CDR1 MNHEY and CDR2 SMNVEV (reference sequence). V was cut by 6 bases and J by 10 bases, with 13 bases left in between. The CDR3 here is CASRHGQNPQHF. CDR3 nucleotide sequence: TGTGCCAGCAGGCACGGACAAAATCCCCAGCATTTT.

The rearrangement links TRBV7-6 to TRBJ2-3, with 10 bases that match TRBD1. V was pared by 3 bases and J by 5 bases, with 2 bases of the junction left unmatched. The CDR3 contains 14 residues. In germline, CDR1 is SGHVS, CDR2 FNYEAQ. For the CDR3, the DNA is TGTGCCAGCAGCTTGAGGACAGGGGGAGATACGCAGTATTTT. It specifies CASSLRTGGDTQYF.

The rearrangement joins TRBV7-9 to TRBJ1-1, with a possible D match to TRBD1 (5 bases). V shed 0 bases and J shed 5 bases, with 25 bases lying between them. Germline V gene sequence: CDR1 SEHNR, CDR2 FQNEAQ (reference sequence). The CDR3 is 19 residues long. The CDR3, as DNA: TGTGCCAGCAGCTTAGCGCCGGTTGGAAAGGGATCAGGGAGGACTGAAGCTTTCTTT. Its translation is CASSLAPVGKGSGRTEAFF.

CDR3 amino acids: CAWSGLGRGPYEQYF. In nucleotides, the CDR3 is TGTGCCTGGAGCGGTCTTGGGCGGGGGCCCTACGAGCAGTACTTC. This chain connects TRBV30 to TRBJ2-7, with a tentative D call TRBD2 (7 bases). V was trimmed by 3 bases and J by 2 bases, leaving 17 bases between them. CDR3 length: 15 amino acids. Germline loops: CDR1 GTSNPN, CDR2 SVGIG (reference sequence).

J is TRBJ2-1 and V is TRBV18, with a tentative D call TRBD1 (5 bases). Germline CDR1 is KGHSH and CDR2 is LQKENI. The CDR3 is 16 amino acids. Trimming removed 3 bases at V and 0 bases at J, with 12 bases between. The CDR3 protein is CASSPIRQSSYNEQFF. The CDR3 region has the DNA TGTGCCAGCTCACCGATTAGACAGAGCTCCTACAATGAGCAGTTCTTC.

The CDR3 spells CASSPPDRRSSYNEQFF. The CDR3 DNA reads TGTGCCAGCAGTCCTCCGGACAGGAGGAGCTCCTACAATGAGCAGTTCTTC. The gene calls are TRBV27 and TRBJ2-1; 7 nucleotides line up with TRBD1. Losses at the gene ends were 5 bases for V and 0 bases for J; bases not matched to a gene: 10. This CDR3 comprises 17 residues. The germline V gene has CDR1 MNHEY and CDR2 SMNVEV (reference sequence).

This clone showed up just a few times. In DNA form, the CDR3 reads TGTGCCAGCCGGGACAGGGGACAAGCTAACTATGGCTACACCTTC. Protein product: CASRDRGQANYGYTF. The V gene is TRBV18, the J gene TRBJ1-2, with 10 bases aligning to TRBD1. After removal of 8 bases from V and 0 bases from J, the junction contained 6 bases not matched to a gene. CDR3 length: 15 residues. Germline V gives CDR1 KGHSH, CDR2 LQKENI.

This clone turned up a few times. The chain combines TRBV7-3 with TRBJ2-1, with 9 bases fitting TRBD2. The germline CDR1 and CDR2 sequences are SGHTA and FQGTGA. The CDR3 has 17 residues. With 1 base clipped from V and 4 bases from J, the junction kept 8 bases outside the gene matches. The CDR3 region is CASSLMPGRGGYNEQFF. CDR3 bases: TGTGCCAGCAGCTTAATGCCTGGGCGGGGGGGATACAATGAGCAGTTCTTC. Complete variable domain (other parts from reference TRBV7-3 and TRBJ2-1): GAGVSQTPSNKVTEKGKYVELRCDPISGHTALYWYRQSLGQGPEFLIYFQGTGAADDSGLPNDRFFAVRPEGSVSTLKIQRTERGDSAVYLCASSLMPGRGGYNEQFFGPGTRLTVL.